This T cell receptor (beta chain) was found in a study of CD8+ T cells in alopecia areata. General study results and limits: Lesional scalp displayed greater clonality than normal scalp, most notably in alopecia totalis/universalis. TCR sharing was clearer in mice than between patients, perhaps partly owing to patient HLA diversity.

With respect to this clone: Its antigen is not known.

The V end lost 1 base, the J end lost 6 bases, and 8 bases lay between the germline ends. CDR3 length: 12 residues. In germline, CDR1 is GTSNPN, CDR2 SVGIG (reference sequence). RNA, once extracted, was reverse transcribed into cDNA for use as the sequencing template. The protocol was immunoSEQ multiplex PCR, while the TCRdb copy is restricted to in-frame clones and leaves out a portion. The top ten clones hold around 3% of a sample with some 100,000 clones, 55% to 65% of them seen once. This chain connects TRBV30 to TRBJ2-3; D may be TRBD2 (5 bases). The sequenced sample consisted of CD4+ T cells sorted from blood. This TCR was sampled from a human donor in good health. The CDR3 region has the DNA TGTGCCTGGAGTGGAGGGCGTGATACGCAGTATTTT. As protein: CAWSGGRDTQYF.